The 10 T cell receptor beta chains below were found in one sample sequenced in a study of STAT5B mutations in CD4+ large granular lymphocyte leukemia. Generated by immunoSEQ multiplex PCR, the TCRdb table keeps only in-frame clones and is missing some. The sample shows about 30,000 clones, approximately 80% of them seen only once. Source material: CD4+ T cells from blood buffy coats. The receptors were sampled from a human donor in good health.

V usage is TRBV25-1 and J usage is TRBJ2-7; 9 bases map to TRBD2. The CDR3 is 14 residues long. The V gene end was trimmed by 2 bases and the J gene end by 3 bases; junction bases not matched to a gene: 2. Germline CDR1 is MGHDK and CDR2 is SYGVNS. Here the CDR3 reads CASSEDSGSYEQYF. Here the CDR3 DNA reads TGTGCCAGCAGTGAAGATAGCGGGAGCTACGAGCAGTACTTC.

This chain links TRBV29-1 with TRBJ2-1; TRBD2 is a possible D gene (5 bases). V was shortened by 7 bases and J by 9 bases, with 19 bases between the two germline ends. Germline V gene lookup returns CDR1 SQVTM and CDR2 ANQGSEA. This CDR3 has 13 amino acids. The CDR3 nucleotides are TGCAGCGCCCCAAAACCTCTAGCACTTGAGCAGTTCTTC. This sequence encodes CSAPKPLALEQFF.

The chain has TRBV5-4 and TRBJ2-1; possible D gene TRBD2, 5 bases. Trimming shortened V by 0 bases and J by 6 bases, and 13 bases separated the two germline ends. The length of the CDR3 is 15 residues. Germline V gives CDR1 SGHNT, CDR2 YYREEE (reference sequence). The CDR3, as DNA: TGTGCCAGCAGCTTGGACGGACTGGGGTCCAATGAGCAGTTCTTC. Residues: CASSLDGLGSNEQFF.

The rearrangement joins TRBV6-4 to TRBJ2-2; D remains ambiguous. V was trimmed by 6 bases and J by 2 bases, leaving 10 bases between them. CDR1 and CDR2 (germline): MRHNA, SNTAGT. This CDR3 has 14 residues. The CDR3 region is CASRVERNTGELFF. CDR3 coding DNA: TGTGCCAGCAGAGTGGAGCGTAACACCGGGGAGCTGTTTTTT.

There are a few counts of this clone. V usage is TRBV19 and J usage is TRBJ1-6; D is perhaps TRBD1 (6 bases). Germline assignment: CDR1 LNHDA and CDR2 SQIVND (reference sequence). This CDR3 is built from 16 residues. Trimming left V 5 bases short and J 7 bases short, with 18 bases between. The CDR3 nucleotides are TGTGCCAGTAGTGTGGGGGGCAGAAGTGGAAATTCACCCCTCCACTTT. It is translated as CASSVGGRSGNSPLHF. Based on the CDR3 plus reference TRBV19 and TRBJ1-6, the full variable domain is DGGITQSPKYLFRKEGQNVTLSCEQNLNHDAMYWYRQDPGQGLRLIYYSQIVNDFQKGDIAEGYSVSREKKESFPLTVTSAQKNPTAFYLCASSVGGRSGNSPLHFGNGTRLTVT.

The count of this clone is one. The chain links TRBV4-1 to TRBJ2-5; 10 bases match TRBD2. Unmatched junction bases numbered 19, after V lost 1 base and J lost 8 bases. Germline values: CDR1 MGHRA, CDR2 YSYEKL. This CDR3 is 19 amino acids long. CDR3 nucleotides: TGCGCCAGCAGCCAAGTTCAACAGCAAATAGCGGGAGGACTACCCACCCAGTACTTC. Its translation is CASSQVQQQIAGGLPTQYF.

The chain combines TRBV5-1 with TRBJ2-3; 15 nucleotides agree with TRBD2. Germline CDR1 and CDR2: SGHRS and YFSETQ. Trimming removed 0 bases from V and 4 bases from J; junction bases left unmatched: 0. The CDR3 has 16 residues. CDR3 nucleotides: TGCGCCAGCAGCTTGGGGACTAGCGGGGGGGCAGATACGCAGTATTTT. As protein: CASSLGTSGGADTQYF.

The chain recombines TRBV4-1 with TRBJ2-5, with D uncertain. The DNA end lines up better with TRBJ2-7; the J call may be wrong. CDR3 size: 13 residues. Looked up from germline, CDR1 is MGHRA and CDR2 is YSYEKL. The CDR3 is CASSPPVGYEQYF. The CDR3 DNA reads TGCGCCAGCAGCCCCCCCGTGGGGTACGAGCAGTACTTC.

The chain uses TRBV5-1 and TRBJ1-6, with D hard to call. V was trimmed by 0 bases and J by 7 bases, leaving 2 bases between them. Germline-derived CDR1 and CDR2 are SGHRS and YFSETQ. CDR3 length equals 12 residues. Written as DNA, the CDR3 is TGCGCCAGCAGCTTGGGAAATTCACCCCTCCACTTT. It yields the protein CASSLGNSPLHF.

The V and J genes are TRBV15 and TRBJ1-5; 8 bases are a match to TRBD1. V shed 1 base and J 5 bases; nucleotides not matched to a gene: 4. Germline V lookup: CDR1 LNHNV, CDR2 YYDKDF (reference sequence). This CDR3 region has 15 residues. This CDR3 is CATSRVTGGDQPQHF. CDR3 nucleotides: TGTGCCACCAGCAGAGTAACAGGGGGGGATCAGCCCCAGCATTTT.